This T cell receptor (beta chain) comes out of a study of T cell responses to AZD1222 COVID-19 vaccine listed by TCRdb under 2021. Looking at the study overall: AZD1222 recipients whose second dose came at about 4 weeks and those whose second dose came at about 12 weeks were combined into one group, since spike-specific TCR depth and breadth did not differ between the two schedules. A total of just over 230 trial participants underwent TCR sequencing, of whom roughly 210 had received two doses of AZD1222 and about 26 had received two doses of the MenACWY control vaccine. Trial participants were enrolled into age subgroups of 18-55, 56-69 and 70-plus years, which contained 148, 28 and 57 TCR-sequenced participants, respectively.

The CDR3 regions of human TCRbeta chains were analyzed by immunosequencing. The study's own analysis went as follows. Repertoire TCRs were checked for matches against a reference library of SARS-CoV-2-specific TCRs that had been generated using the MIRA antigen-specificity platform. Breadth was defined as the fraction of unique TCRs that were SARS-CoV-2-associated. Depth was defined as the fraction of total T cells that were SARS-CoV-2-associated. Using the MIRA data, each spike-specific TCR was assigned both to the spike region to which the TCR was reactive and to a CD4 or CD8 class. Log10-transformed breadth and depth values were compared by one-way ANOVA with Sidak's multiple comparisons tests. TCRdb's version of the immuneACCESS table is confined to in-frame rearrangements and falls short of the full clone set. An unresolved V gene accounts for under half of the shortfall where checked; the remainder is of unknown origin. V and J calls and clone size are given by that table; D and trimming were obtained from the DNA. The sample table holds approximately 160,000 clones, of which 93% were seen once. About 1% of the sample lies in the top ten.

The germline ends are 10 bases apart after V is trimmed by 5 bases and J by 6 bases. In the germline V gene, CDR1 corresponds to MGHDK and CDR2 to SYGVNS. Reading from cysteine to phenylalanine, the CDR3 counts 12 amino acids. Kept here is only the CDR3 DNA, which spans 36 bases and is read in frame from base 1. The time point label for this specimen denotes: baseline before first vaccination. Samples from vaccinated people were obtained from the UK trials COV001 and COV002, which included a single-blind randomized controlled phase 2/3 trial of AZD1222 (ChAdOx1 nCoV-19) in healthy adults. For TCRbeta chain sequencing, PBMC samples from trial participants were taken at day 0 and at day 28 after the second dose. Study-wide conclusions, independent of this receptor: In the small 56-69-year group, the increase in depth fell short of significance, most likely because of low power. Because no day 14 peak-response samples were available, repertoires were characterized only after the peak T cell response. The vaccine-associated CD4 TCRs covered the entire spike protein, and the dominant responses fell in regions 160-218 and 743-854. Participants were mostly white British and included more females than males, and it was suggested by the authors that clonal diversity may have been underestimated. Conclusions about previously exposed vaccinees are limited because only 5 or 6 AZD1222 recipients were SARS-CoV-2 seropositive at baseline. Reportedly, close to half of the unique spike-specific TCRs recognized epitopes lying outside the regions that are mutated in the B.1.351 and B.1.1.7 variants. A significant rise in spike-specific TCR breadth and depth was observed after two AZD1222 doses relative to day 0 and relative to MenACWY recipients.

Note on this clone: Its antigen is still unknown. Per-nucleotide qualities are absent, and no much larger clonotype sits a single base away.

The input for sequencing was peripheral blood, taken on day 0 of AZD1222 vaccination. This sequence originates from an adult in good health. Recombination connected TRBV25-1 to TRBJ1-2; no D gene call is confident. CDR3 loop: CASSLSGDGYTF. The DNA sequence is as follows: TGTGCCAGCAGTTTATCTGGGGATGGCTACACCTTC.